What follows is one TCR beta chain and its context. This record comes from a study of cytomegalovirus exposure and HLA in healthy donors. The CDR3 is made up of 18 amino acids. Unmatched junction bases numbered 20, after V lost 7 bases and J lost 8 bases. Looked up from germline, CDR1 is MGHRA and CDR2 is YSYEKL. PCR amplification relied on 60 Vbeta primers (plus 13 Jbeta primers). Repertoires were generated with immunoSEQ multiplex PCR, while TCRdb's copy carries only in-frame clones and drops some. The sample includes about 140,000 clones, roughly 80% of them seen just once. This rearrangement joins TRBV4-1 to TRBJ2-1; TRBD1 matches 10 bases. Sample: PBMCs. This clonotype was sampled from a middle-aged man in good health and CMV-seronegative. DNA for the CDR3: TGCGCCAGCACCCCCGGGACAGGGGAGGGTTTTAAGGAGTATGAGCAGTTCTTC. Translating gives CASTPGTGEGFKEYEQFF.